The 23 T cell receptor beta chains listed next were all sequenced from one sample in a study of blood T cell repertoires in COVID-19 (dated by TCRdb to about 2020). Receptors were amplified or captured by the immunoSEQ multiplex PCR assay. Held by TCRdb, this immuneACCESS table contains in-frame sequences only and omits some clones. Under half of the omission traces to an unresolved V gene where checked; the cause of the rest is unknown. This sample is represented by under 300,000 clones; more than 70% of them were singletons. The leading ten clones occupy 2% to 2.5% of the sample. Sequenced: peripheral blood. All receptors derive from a woman aged 40 to 49 who had recovered from COVID-19.

The rearrangement links TRBV15 to TRBJ1-4; 9 bases agree with TRBD1. The CDR3 consists of 15 residues. Looked up from germline, CDR1 is LNHNV and CDR2 is YYDKDF (reference sequence). V shed 1 base, J shed 8 bases, and the junction held 5 bases outside the gene matches. CDR3: CATSRAGTGTEKLFF. In nucleotides, the CDR3 is TGTGCCACCAGCAGAGCCGGGACAGGGACCGAAAAACTGTTTTTT.

This chain joins TRBV7-8 and TRBJ2-1; D possibly corresponds to TRBD1 (6 bases). V was shortened by 3 bases and J by 1 base, with 7 bases between the two germline ends. The CDR3 sequence is 14 residues long. From germline, CDR1 is SGHVS and CDR2 FQNEAQ. CDR3 in amino acids: CASSLQGSYNEQFF. In DNA, the CDR3 is TGTGCCAGCAGCTTGCAGGGGTCCTACAATGAGCAGTTCTTC.

This chain connects TRBV28 to TRBJ2-7, with 11 bases that match TRBD1. Trimming removed 4 bases from V and 3 bases from J; junction bases left unmatched: 8. The CDR3 is made up of 16 amino acids. The V gene's germline CDR1 is MDHEN and CDR2 SYDVKM. In DNA, the CDR3 is TGTGCCAGCAGTTCCCCGTCCGGGACAGGGGGCTACGAGCAGTACTTC. Translated, it gives CASSSPSGTGGYEQYF.

This clone was observed once. CDR3 protein: CASRVQGVRSEKLFF. The CDR3 DNA sequence: TGTGCCAGCAGAGTACAGGGGGTGCGGAGTGAAAAACTGTTTTTT. The rearrangement uses TRBV6-4 and TRBJ1-4, with 8 nucleotides matching TRBD1. This CDR3 region has 15 residues. With 6 bases clipped from V and 7 bases from J, the junction kept 10 bases outside the gene matches. In germline, CDR1 is MRHNA, CDR2 SNTAGT.

This clone occurred once. J is TRBJ1-2 and V is TRBV19; the match to TRBD1 covers 8 bases. In germline, CDR1 is LNHDA, CDR2 SQIVND (reference sequence). With 4 bases clipped from V and 8 bases from J, the junction kept 15 bases outside the gene matches. There are 16 residues in the CDR3. CDR3 amino acids: CASSTRPSPGGGGYTF. CDR3 nucleotide sequence: TGTGCCAGTAGTACAAGACCGTCTCCAGGGGGCGGGGGCTACACCTTC. Combining the CDR3 with reference TRBV19 and TRBJ1-2 gives the whole variable domain DGGITQSPKYLFRKEGQNVTLSCEQNLNHDAMYWYRQDPGQGLRLIYYSQIVNDFQKGDIAEGYSVSREKKESFPLTVTSAQKNPTAFYLCASSTRPSPGGGGYTFGSGTRLTVV.

Points on this clone: The sample has other DNA sequences that encode this CDR3 too. The rearrangement joins TRBV7-9 to TRBJ1-3; D not resolved. With 5 bases removed from V and 4 bases from J, the gap between germline ends came to 9 bases. The CDR3 has 13 residues. Germline V lookup: CDR1 SEHNR, CDR2 FQNEAQ (reference sequence). CDR3 residues: CASSPAGGNTIYF. CDR3 DNA sequence: TGTGCCAGCAGCCCAGCGGGGGGAAACACCATATATTTT.

This clone is a singleton in its sample. V is TRBV6-2 or TRBV6-3 and J is TRBJ2-7; 8 bases map to TRBD2. CDR3 length equals 15 residues. J was trimmed by 4 bases and V by 8 bases; bases with no gene match: 13. In germline, CDR1 is MNHEY, CDR2 SVGEGT. Here the CDR3 reads CASGPAGAGAYEQYF. CDR3 coding DNA: TGTGCCAGCGGCCCCGCTGGAGCGGGGGCATACGAGCAGTACTTC.

The rearrangement uses TRBV18 and TRBJ2-5; 8 bases agree with TRBD1. The V gene's germline CDR1 is KGHSH and CDR2 LQKENI. CDR3 length: 15 amino acids. V was pared by 1 base and J by 5 bases, with 6 bases of the junction left unmatched. Here the CDR3 DNA reads TGTGCCAGCTCACCACTGGCGGGACAGGCCGAGACCCAGTACTTC. It codes for CASSPLAGQAETQYF.

This clone has only a few counts. The J gene is TRBJ2-7, the V gene TRBV27, with D uncertain. Per germline, CDR1 MNHEY and CDR2 SMNVEV (reference sequence). CDR3 size: 12 residues. Trimming shortened V by 8 bases and J by 3 bases, and 11 bases separated the two germline ends. The DNA of the CDR3 is TGTGCCAGCGGTCAACAGTTCTACGAGCAGTACTTC. Translating gives CASGQQFYEQYF.

This chain connects TRBV7-2 to TRBJ1-2; D ambiguous. Germline-derived CDR1 and CDR2 are SGHTA and FQGNSA. The V end was cut by 2 bases, the J end by 0 bases, with 7 bases between. The CDR3 totals 14 residues. CDR3 coding DNA: TGTGCCAGCAGCTTACGAGAGGCTAACTATGGCTACACCTTC. This gives the protein CASSLREANYGYTF.

The rearrangement links TRBV6-5 to TRBJ2-4; D may be TRBD1 (5 bases). Trimming cost V 6 bases and J 3 bases, with 12 bases left between them. The V gene's germline CDR1 is MNHEY and CDR2 SVGAGI. There are 14 residues in the CDR3. The CDR3 region has the DNA TGTGCCAGCAGGCACGACAGCTTCAAAAACATTCAGTACTTC. This translates into CASRHDSFKNIQYF.

V and J are TRBV7-3 and TRBJ2-3, with a possible D match to TRBD2 (6 bases). V gave up 6 bases and J gave up 2 bases, with 15 bases separating them. Germline CDR1 and CDR2: SGHTA and FQGTGA. CDR3 length: 15 amino acids. DNA of the CDR3: TGTGCCAGCAGGCTCGCGGGACTGACCACAGATACGCAGTATTTT. Amino acid sequence: CASRLAGLTTDTQYF.

The rearrangement joins TRBV29-1 to TRBJ2-3; 11 bases are a match to TRBD2. The junction had 10 bases not matched to a gene; V was cut back by 3 bases and J by 2 bases. The CDR3 runs to 17 residues. Germline V gene lookup returns CDR1 SQVTM and CDR2 ANQGSEA. The DNA for the CDR3 is TGCAGCGTTGAGGGTATTGTAGCGGGAGGGGCCACAGATACGCAGTATTTT. This gives the protein CSVEGIVAGGATDTQYF.

The V and J genes are TRBV7-9 and TRBJ2-6, with a possible D match to TRBD2 (5 bases). The CDR3 covers 18 residues. Per germline, CDR1 SEHNR and CDR2 FQNEAQ (reference sequence). V dropped 2 bases and J dropped 1 base, with 15 bases sitting between them. The CDR3 is CASSLTMGAFSGANVLTF. The CDR3 nucleotides are TGTGCCAGCAGCTTAACAATGGGAGCCTTTTCTGGGGCCAACGTCCTGACTTTC.

This rearrangement joins TRBV4-3 to TRBJ1-2; perhaps TRBD1 as D (6 bases). Deletions cut 0 bases from V and 2 bases from J, with 10 bases between. CDR3 size: 15 residues. Germline values: CDR1 LGHNA, CDR2 YSLEER. The CDR3 DNA is TGCGCCAGCAGCCAAGAAAGGGGGACCAACTATGGCTACACCTTC. Its protein product is CASSQERGTNYGYTF.

The chain employs TRBV18 and TRBJ1-4; TRBD1 matches 8 bases. Germline V CDR1 and CDR2: KGHSH, LQKENI. V dropped 4 bases and J dropped 5; count of bases not matched to a gene: 3. CDR3 length: 14 residues. The CDR3 loop reads CASSLTGANEKLFF. For the CDR3, the DNA is TGTGCCAGCTCACTGACAGGGGCCAATGAAAAACTGTTTTTT.

This chain connects TRBV27 to TRBJ2-5, with 10 bases that match TRBD2. The ends lost 2 bases at V and 4 bases at J; junction bases unmatched: 7. Germline V gene sequence: CDR1 MNHEY, CDR2 SMNVEV (reference sequence). The CDR3 contains 16 residues. The CDR3 loop is CASSLLQRGGTETQYF. The CDR3 nucleotides are TGTGCCAGCAGTTTACTCCAGCGGGGGGGCACAGAGACCCAGTACTTC.

This chain uses TRBV18 with TRBJ2-7; TRBD1 aligns across 10 bases. The length of the CDR3 is 14 residues. CDR1 is KGHSH and CDR2 is LQKENI in the germline V gene. V shed 3 bases and J 6 bases; nucleotides not matched to a gene: 5. CDR3 sequence (DNA): TGTGCCAGCTCACCGCGACAGGGGGCAGGCGAGCAGTACTTC. Residues: CASSPRQGAGEQYF.

The V and J genes are TRBV2 and TRBJ2-7, with D tentatively TRBD1 (5 bases). The germline CDR1 and CDR2 sequences are SNHLY and FYNNEI. There are 15 residues in the CDR3. The V and J ends lost 3 bases and 0 bases respectively, with 12 bases between them. DNA of the CDR3: TGTGCCAGCAGTGAGGATCAGGGATTCTCCTACGAGCAGTACTTC. It yields the protein CASSEDQGFSYEQYF.

This clone was observed a single time. This chain uses TRBV6-2 or TRBV6-3 with TRBJ1-2, with D unclear. Trimming pared 4 bases from V and 0 bases from J, leaving 9 bases between. The germline CDR1 and CDR2 sequences are MNHEY and SVGEGT. The CDR3 contains 14 residues. The CDR3, as DNA: TGTGCCAGCAGTTTCGACGGGACTAACTATGGCTACACCTTC. It translates to CASSFDGTNYGYTF.

This clone was seen once. The chain employs TRBV3-1 (or the pseudogene TRBV3-2) and TRBJ1-3; D unresolved. The V gene's germline CDR1 is LGHDT and CDR2 YNNKEL (reference sequence). The CDR3 length is 14 residues. The ends were cut back, 1 base at V and 0 bases at J, with 4 bases in the middle. This chain's CDR3 is CASSQAFSGNTIYF. The CDR3 DNA is TGTGCCAGCAGCCAAGCATTCTCTGGAAACACCATATATTTT.

The chain uses TRBV2 and TRBJ2-7; TRBD1 agrees at 7 bases. CDR1 is SNHLY, CDR2 FYNNEI, per germline. This CDR3 is built from 13 residues. The ends lost 8 bases at V and 9 bases at J; junction bases unmatched: 13. DNA of the CDR3: TGTGCCAGCCGTAGCGAGGGGGCCGGCGGGCAGTACTTC. Translation gives CASRSEGAGGQYF.

V is TRBV3-1 (or the pseudogene TRBV3-2) and J is TRBJ2-2, with 11 bases aligning to TRBD2. V gave up 0 bases and J gave up 4 bases; unmatched junction bases: 7. CDR1 is LGHDT, CDR2 YNNKEL, per germline (reference sequence). The CDR3 has 18 residues. The CDR3 loop reads CASSQDLLAGDGTGELFF. The CDR3 bases are TGTGCCAGCAGCCAAGATCTACTAGCGGGAGATGGCACCGGGGAGCTGTTTTTT.